The T cell receptor beta chain described here comes from a study of T cell repertoires in cytomegalovirus infection. Overall study: Matching HLA type and CMV infection were both indicated by public TCR beta signatures. Study results and caveats: HLA-C-restricted TCR beta clonotypes specific for CMV led the ex vivo response. Cumulative public TCR beta family frequency identified carriers of CMV plus the relevant HLA.

Regarding this clonotype: Its antigen is not known.

TCRdb reanalysed the reads using MiXCR and keeps one entry per CDR3 protein. The repertoire holds more than 35,000 distinct CDR3 sequences, with about 48% as singletons. The CDR3 runs 15 residues. With 6 bases removed from V and 0 bases from J, the gap between germline ends came to 10 bases. Germline assignment: CDR1 KGHDR and CDR2 SFDVKD. The J gene is TRBJ2-2, the V gene TRBV24-1; a possible D gene is TRBD1 (5 bases). The sequence derives from a human donor in good health (CMV status not recorded). Some clones in this sample may be carry-over from other donors' samples. The starting material was CD8+ T cells from cultured PBMCs, obtained from culture after CMV antigen stimulation. The chain's CDR3 is CATSLTVANTGELFF. CDR3 nucleotide sequence: TGTGCCACCAGTCTGACAGTCGCGAACACCGGGGAGCTGTTTTTT.